This T cell receptor beta chain originates from a study of CD8 T cells in ankylosing spondylitis. Study-wide results and limits: Existing reports had already noted some motif variants in reactive arthritis synovial fluid and blood. Within peripheral blood, clones linked to disease were CD8+ and relatively rare. A motif in TCR beta, a set of about 8 highly homologous variants, appeared characteristic of ankylosing spondylitis blood.

This clonotype was observed at least ten times. What it binds is not known. One end of the junction fails to match germline, which may point to a read error. The TCR beta libraries were generated through quantitative 5'-RACE incorporating molecular barcodes. MiXCR, applied by TCRdb to the 5' RACE reads, yields one record per CDR3 protein. The sample lists some 140,000 distinct CDR3 sequences; over 10% were seen once. Germline lookup yields CDR1 SGHTA and CDR2 FQGNSA. There are 14 residues in the CDR3. The sequence was obtained from a female donor with ankylosing spondylitis or in good health (not recorded which). V and J are TRBV7-2 and TRBJ2-2; 10 bases agree with TRBD2. The sample taken for sequencing was blood, either unsorted or a sorted T cell fraction (not recorded which). This CDR3 is CASSLAGDTGELFF. The CDR3 nucleotides read TGTGCCAGCAGCCTAGCGGGAGACACCGGGGAGCTGTTTTTT. Full variable domain (remainder filled in from reference TRBV7-2 and TRBJ2-2): GAGVSQSPSNKVTEKGKDVELRCDPISGHTALYWYRQSLGQGLEFLIYFQGNSAPDKSGLPSDRFSAERTGGSVSTLTIQRTQQEDSAVYLCASSLAGDTGELFFGEGSRLTVL.